The 25 T cell receptor beta chains in this list originate from one sample, sequenced in a study of shared clonotypes between healthy human individuals. TCRdb's table, derived via immunoSEQ multiplex PCR, lists solely in-frame clones and lacks some. The sample includes around 1.4 million clones, just under 99% of them seen just once. Input material: naive CD4+ T cells sorted from blood. Documented subset: CD45RA+ positively selected. The source of these receptors is a man aged 25 to 45 in good health.

The V gene is TRBV4-3, the J gene TRBJ2-1; no clear D. The length of the CDR3 is 14 residues. In germline, CDR1 is LGHNA, CDR2 YSLEER. Trimming cost V 2 bases and J 6 bases, with 11 bases left between them. CDR3: CASSQLVPSNEQFF. For the CDR3, the DNA is TGCGCCAGCAGCCAACTCGTTCCCAGCAATGAGCAGTTCTTC.

V gene TRBV30 combines with J gene TRBJ2-7, with D possibly being TRBD1 (6 bases). The CDR3 has 13 residues. V was trimmed by 3 bases and J by 7 bases, leaving 16 bases between them. Per the germline V gene, CDR1 is GTSNPN and CDR2 is SVGIG (reference sequence). CDR3 region: CAWSRTGKGEQYF. For the CDR3, the DNA is TGTGCCTGGAGCCGCACAGGGAAGGGAGAGCAGTACTTC.

For this clone: The sample holds other DNA sequences that translate to the same CDR3. The chain employs TRBV2 and TRBJ2-7; the D is unclear. Germline CDR1 and CDR2: SNHLY and FYNNEI. Between the trimmed V and J ends, which lost 3 bases and 0 bases, there was a span of 6 bases. This CDR3 has 13 residues. CDR3 amino acids: CASSDGTSYEQYF. DNA for the CDR3: TGTGCCAGCAGTGATGGCACCTCCTACGAGCAGTACTTC. Looking up the rest from reference TRBV2 and TRBJ2-7 gives the full variable domain: EPEVTQTPSHQVTQMGQEVILRCVPISNHLYFYWYRQILGQKVEFLVSFYNNEISEKSEIFDDQFSVERPDGSNFTLKIRSTKLEDSAMYFCASSDGTSYEQYFGPGTRLTVT.

This chain connects TRBV7-2 to TRBJ1-1; D call uncertain. In germline, CDR1 is SGHTA, CDR2 FQGNSA. The CDR3 has 14 residues. Trimming shortened V by 2 bases and J by 7 bases, and 14 bases separated the two germline ends. This chain's CDR3 is CASSLMGRAGEAFF. For the CDR3, the DNA is TGTGCCAGCAGCTTAATGGGGAGGGCCGGTGAAGCTTTCTTT.

The chain uses TRBV27 and TRBJ2-7, with D perhaps matching TRBD1 (5 bases). V was pared by 2 bases and J by 0 bases, with 5 bases between. Germline CDR1 reads MNHEY; CDR2 reads SMNVEV (reference sequence). The CDR3 covers 13 residues. The CDR3 nucleotides read TGTGCCAGCAGTTTAGACAGCTCCTACGAGCAGTACTTC. This encodes CASSLDSSYEQYF.

The gene calls are TRBV4-1 and TRBJ2-7, with TRBD2 matching over 10 bases. J lost 3 bases, V lost 5 bases, and 7 bases had no gene match. CDR1 and CDR2 (germline): MGHRA, YSYEKL. This CDR3 has 15 residues. CDR3 DNA: TGCGCCAGCAGCTTAGAACTAGCGGGATTCTACGAGCAGTACTTC. Translation gives CASSLELAGFYEQYF.

The rearrangement links TRBV7-2 to TRBJ2-2; D perhaps matches TRBD2 (6 bases). The V gene lost 1 base and the J gene lost 4 bases, with 13 bases spanning the gap. Germline-derived CDR1 and CDR2 are SGHTA and FQGNSA. This CDR3 spans 16 amino acids. The CDR3 coding sequence is TGTGCCAGCAGCTTAGGTGGTGCGGGAAGCACCGGGGAGCTGTTTTTT. Amino acids: CASSLGGAGSTGELFF.

A word on this clone: Other DNA sequences in this specimen translate into the identical CDR3. J is TRBJ2-5 and V is TRBV19; D could derive from TRBD1 or TRBD2 (5 bases each). Germline V gene data show CDR1 as LNHDA and CDR2 as SQIVND (reference sequence). Trimming took off 3 bases at V and 5 bases at J, with 10 bases between the two ends. This CDR3 contains 13 residues. This CDR3 reads CASSIVEGETQYF. The CDR3 nucleotides read TGTGCCAGTAGTATCGTTGAGGGGGAGACCCAGTACTTC.

The V and J genes are TRBV29-1 and TRBJ2-1; D perhaps matches TRBD1 (6 bases). In germline, CDR1 is SQVTM, CDR2 ANQGSEA. V lost 4 bases and J 2 bases, leaving 12 bases between the germline ends. The CDR3 loop spans 14 amino acids. In DNA, the CDR3 is TGCAGCGTTGTTGCAGGGGACACCTACAATGAGCAGTTCTTC. Translating gives CSVVAGDTYNEQFF.

The chain joins TRBV5-4 to TRBJ1-3; D gene unclear. This CDR3 contains 15 residues. CDR1 SGHNT and CDR2 YYREEE come from the germline V gene (reference sequence). V was cut by 0 bases and J by 0 bases, with 7 bases left in between. In DNA, the CDR3 is TGTGCCAGCAGCTTGGCCGGGGTCTCTGGAAACACCATATATTTT. Residues: CASSLAGVSGNTIYF.

The chain links TRBV10-1 to TRBJ2-1; D gene uncertain. V lost 2 bases and J lost 9, with 11 bases in between. Germline V CDR1 and CDR2: WNHNN, SYGVQD (reference sequence). The CDR3 is 13 residues long. CDR3 nucleotides: TGCGCCAGCAGTGAGGGAAGGTTGGGTGAGCAGTTCTTC. Its translation: CASSEGRLGEQFF.

J is TRBJ2-7 and V is TRBV7-2; TRBD1 is a possible D gene (7 bases). Trimming removed 5 bases at V and 3 bases at J, with 11 bases between. This CDR3 is built from 13 residues. The germline V gene encodes CDR1 SGHTA and CDR2 FQGNSA. CDR3 loop: CASSRRGDYEQYF. The CDR3 DNA is TGTGCCAGCAGCCGCAGGGGGGACTACGAGCAGTACTTC.

The chain combines TRBV4-1 with TRBJ2-1, with 8 nucleotides matching TRBD2. CDR1 MGHRA and CDR2 YSYEKL come from the germline V gene. There are 17 residues in the CDR3. Trimming at V came to 1 base and at J to 1 base, leaving 6 bases not matched to a gene. CDR3 in amino acids: CASSQVPAGESYNEQFF. The CDR3 bases are TGCGCCAGCAGCCAAGTCCCAGCGGGAGAGTCCTACAATGAGCAGTTCTTC.

The V gene is TRBV20-1, the J gene TRBJ2-3, with 8 bases fitting TRBD1. Germline assignment: CDR1 DFQATT and CDR2 SNEGSKA (reference sequence). This CDR3 is built from 11 residues. Trimming at V came to 6 bases and at J to 14 bases, leaving 10 bases not matched to a gene. The DNA of the CDR3 is TGCAGTGCCAGCAGGGGGCGCAGTCCGTATTTT. Residues: CSASRGRSPYF.

DNA for the CDR3: TGTGCCAGCTACCGAGGCTCTGGGGCCAACGTCCTGACTTTC. It codes for CASYRGSGANVLTF. The J gene is TRBJ2-6, the V gene TRBV28; no clear D gene. V lost 8 bases and J 0 bases, leaving 8 bases between the germline ends. Germline CDR1 and CDR2: MDHEN and SYDVKM. The CDR3 is 14 residues long.

This sequence joins TRBV7-2 and TRBJ1-1; D is unclear. CDR3 length: 15 amino acids. V gave up 2 bases and J gave up 4 bases, with 14 bases separating them. Germline CDR1 SGHTA, CDR2 FQGNSA. CDR3 DNA: TGTGCCAGCAGCTTACGACCGCAAAGTGGCACTGAAGCTTTCTTT. As protein: CASSLRPQSGTEAFF.

The chain links TRBV28 to TRBJ1-2; D unclear. CDR1 MDHEN and CDR2 SYDVKM come from the germline V gene. V lost 5 bases and J 8 bases, leaving 12 bases between the germline ends. The CDR3 totals 12 residues. The CDR3 coding sequence is TGTGCCAGCAGTCAACCCACCTCGGGCTACACCTTC. It encodes CASSQPTSGYTF.

The chain is built from TRBV18 and TRBJ1-3, with a weak D call TRBD1 (5 bases). This CDR3 has 17 residues. The germline V gene has CDR1 KGHSH and CDR2 LQKENI. Trimming pared 6 bases from V and 1 base from J, leaving 19 bases between. CDR3 residues: CASSNLGAGLSGNTIYF. The CDR3 DNA reads as TGTGCCAGCTCCAACCTAGGGGCAGGGCTTTCTGGAAACACCATATATTTT.

This clone was seen a single time. CDR3 region: CASSVTSGTGELFF. The CDR3 nucleotides read TGTGCCAGCAGTGTTACTAGCGGGACCGGGGAGCTGTTTTTT. This chain links TRBV6-1 with TRBJ2-2; 9 bases are a match to TRBD2. V lost 4 bases to trimming and J lost 5 bases; unmatched junction nucleotides: 2. Germline CDR1 and CDR2: MNHNS and SASEGT. CDR3 length: 14 residues.

The J gene is TRBJ1-2, the V gene TRBV5-6; 8 bases are shared with TRBD1. The CDR3 spans 13 residues. With 3 bases clipped from V and 7 bases from J, the junction kept 5 bases outside the gene matches. Germline assignment: CDR1 SGHDT and CDR2 YYEEEE. The CDR3 nucleotides are TGTGCCAGCAGCTGGCAGGGGGCGTCTGGCTACACCTTC. Translated, it gives CASSWQGASGYTF. Looking up the rest from reference TRBV5-6 and TRBJ1-2 gives the full variable domain: DAGVTQSPTHLIKTRGQQVTLRCSPKSGHDTVSWYQQALGQGPQFIFQYYEEEERQRGNFPDRFSGHQFPNYSSELNVNALLLGDSALYLCASSWQGASGYTFGSGTRLTVV.

The chain combines TRBV18 with TRBJ2-7; TRBD1 matches at 8 bases. CDR1 is KGHSH and CDR2 is LQKENI in the germline V gene. CDR3 length equals 13 residues. The junction had 5 bases not matched to a gene; V was cut back by 8 bases and J by 2 bases. CDR3 nucleotides: TGTGCCAGCACTCTGGGACAGGCCTACGAGCAGTACTTC. Translation: CASTLGQAYEQYF.

Worth noting for this clone: The same CDR3 also results from other DNA sequences found in this sample. The J gene is TRBJ1-5, the V gene TRBV18; no definite D call. The V gene's germline CDR1 is KGHSH and CDR2 LQKENI. This CDR3 contains 12 residues. V lost 5 bases and J lost 0, with 2 bases in between. CDR3 DNA sequence: TGTGCCAGCTCAGATAGCAATCAGCCCCAGCATTTT. Amino acids: CASSDSNQPQHF.

J is TRBJ2-7 and V is TRBV11-3, with D perhaps TRBD2 (7 bases). Looked up from germline, CDR1 is SGHNT and CDR2 is YENEEA. Trimming removed 6 bases from V and 5 bases from J, with 17 bases in between. The CDR3 totals 14 residues. CDR3 in amino acids: CASSQGGGINEQYF. The CDR3 nucleotides read TGTGCCAGCAGTCAAGGGGGAGGGATCAACGAGCAGTACTTC.

This chain links TRBV9 with TRBJ2-1; TRBD1 might be the D (6 bases). Between the trimmed V and J ends, which lost 4 bases and 4 bases, there was a span of 18 bases. Per the germline V gene, CDR1 is SGDLS and CDR2 is YYNGEE. This CDR3 spans 16 amino acids. CDR3 in amino acids: CASSKDMGAVYNEQFF. The CDR3 DNA sequence: TGTGCCAGCAGCAAGGACATGGGGGCGGTATACAATGAGCAGTTCTTC.

This sequence joins TRBV5-1 and TRBJ2-5; D remains ambiguous. Germline V gives CDR1 SGHRS, CDR2 YFSETQ. The ends were cut back, 2 bases at V and 3 bases at J, with 11 bases in the middle. The CDR3 contains 14 residues. The CDR3 loop reads CASSFNSGEETQYF. The DNA for the CDR3 is TGCGCCAGCAGCTTCAATTCCGGTGAAGAGACCCAGTACTTC.